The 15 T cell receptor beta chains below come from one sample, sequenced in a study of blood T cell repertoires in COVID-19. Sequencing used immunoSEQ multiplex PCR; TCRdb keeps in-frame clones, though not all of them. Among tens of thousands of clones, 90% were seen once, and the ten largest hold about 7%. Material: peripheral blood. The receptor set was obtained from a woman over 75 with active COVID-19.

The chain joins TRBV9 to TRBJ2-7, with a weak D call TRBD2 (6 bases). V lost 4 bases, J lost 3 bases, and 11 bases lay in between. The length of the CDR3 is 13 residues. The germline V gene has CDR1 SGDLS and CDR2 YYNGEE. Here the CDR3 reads CASSSGLLYEQYF. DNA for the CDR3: TGTGCCAGCAGCTCGGGACTTCTCTACGAGCAGTACTTC.

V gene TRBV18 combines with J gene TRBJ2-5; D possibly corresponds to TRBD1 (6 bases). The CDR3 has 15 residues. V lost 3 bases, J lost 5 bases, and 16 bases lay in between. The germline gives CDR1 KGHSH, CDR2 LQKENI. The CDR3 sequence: CASSPRDTLWETQYF. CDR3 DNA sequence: TGTGCCAGCTCACCCCGGGACACACTCTGGGAGACCCAGTACTTC. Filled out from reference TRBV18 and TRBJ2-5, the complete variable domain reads NAGVMQNPRHLVRRRGQEARLRCSPMKGHSHVYWYRQLPEEGLKFMVYLQKENIIDESGMPKERFSAEFPKEGPSILRIQQVVRGDSAAYFCASSPRDTLWETQYFGPGTRLLVL.

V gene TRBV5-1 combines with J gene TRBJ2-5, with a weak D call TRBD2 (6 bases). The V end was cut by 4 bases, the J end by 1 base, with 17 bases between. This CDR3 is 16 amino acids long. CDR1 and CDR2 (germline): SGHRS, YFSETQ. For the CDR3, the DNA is TGCGCCAGCAGCCGAGCCGGGACTCCACGCCAAGAGACCCAGTACTTC. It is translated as CASSRAGTPRQETQYF.

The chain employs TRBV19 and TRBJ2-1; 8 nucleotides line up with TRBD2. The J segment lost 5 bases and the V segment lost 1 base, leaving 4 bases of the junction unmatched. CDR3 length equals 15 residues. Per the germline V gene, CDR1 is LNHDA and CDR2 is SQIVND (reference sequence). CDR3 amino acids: CASSIVGLGDNEQFF. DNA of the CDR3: TGTGCCAGTAGTATAGTGGGACTAGGAGACAATGAGCAGTTCTTC.

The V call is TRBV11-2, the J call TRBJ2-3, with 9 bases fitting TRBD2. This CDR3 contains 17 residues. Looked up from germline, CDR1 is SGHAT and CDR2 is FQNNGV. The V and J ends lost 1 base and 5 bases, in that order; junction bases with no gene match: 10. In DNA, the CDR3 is TGTGCCAGCAGCTTAGGGCCCCTGGGCGGGAGGGTAGATACGCAGTATTTT. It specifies CASSLGPLGGRVDTQYF.

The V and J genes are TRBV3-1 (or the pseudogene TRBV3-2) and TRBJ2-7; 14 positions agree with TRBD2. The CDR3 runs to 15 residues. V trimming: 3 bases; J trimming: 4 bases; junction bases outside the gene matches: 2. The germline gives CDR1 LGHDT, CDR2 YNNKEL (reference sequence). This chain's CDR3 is CASSQRLAGGYEQYF. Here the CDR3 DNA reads TGTGCCAGCAGCCAGAGACTAGCGGGAGGGTACGAGCAGTACTTC.

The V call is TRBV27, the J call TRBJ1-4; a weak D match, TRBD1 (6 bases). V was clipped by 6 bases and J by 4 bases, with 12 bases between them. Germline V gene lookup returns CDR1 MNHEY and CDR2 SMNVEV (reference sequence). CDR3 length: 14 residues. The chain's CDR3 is CASSPDRHNEKLFF. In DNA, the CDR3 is TGTGCCAGCAGCCCTGACAGGCATAATGAAAAACTGTTTTTT.

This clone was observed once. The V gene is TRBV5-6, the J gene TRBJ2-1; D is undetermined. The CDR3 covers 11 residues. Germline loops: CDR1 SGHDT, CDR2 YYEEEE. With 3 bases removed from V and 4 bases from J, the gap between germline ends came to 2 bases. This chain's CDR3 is CASSSYNEQFF. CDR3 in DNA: TGTGCCAGCAGCTCATACAATGAGCAGTTCTTC.

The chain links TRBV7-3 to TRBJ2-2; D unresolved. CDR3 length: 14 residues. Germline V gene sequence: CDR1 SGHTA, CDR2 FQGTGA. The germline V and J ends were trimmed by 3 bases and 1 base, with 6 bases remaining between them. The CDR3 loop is CASSLGQNTGELFF. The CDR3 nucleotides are TGTGCCAGCAGCTTGGGCCAGAACACCGGGGAGCTGTTTTTT.

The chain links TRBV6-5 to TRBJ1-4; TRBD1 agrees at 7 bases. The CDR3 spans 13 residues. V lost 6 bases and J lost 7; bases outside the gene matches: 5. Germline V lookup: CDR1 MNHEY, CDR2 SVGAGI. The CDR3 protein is CASRPGGAEKLFF. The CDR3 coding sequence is TGTGCCAGCAGGCCAGGGGGAGCTGAAAAACTGTTTTTT.

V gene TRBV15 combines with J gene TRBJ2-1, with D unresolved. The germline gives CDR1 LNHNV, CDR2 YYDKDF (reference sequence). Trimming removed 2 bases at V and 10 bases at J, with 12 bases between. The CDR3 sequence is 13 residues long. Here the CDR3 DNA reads TGTGCCACCAGCAGACAATTATCTCTAGAGCAGTTCTTC. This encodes CATSRQLSLEQFF.

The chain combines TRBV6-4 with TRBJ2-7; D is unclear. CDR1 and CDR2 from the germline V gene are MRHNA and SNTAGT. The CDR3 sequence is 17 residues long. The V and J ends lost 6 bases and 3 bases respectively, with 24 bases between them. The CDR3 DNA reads TGTGCCAGCAGACTCCCTATTGGGTTACGCCGACTCTACGAGCAGTACTTC. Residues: CASRLPIGLRRLYEQYF.

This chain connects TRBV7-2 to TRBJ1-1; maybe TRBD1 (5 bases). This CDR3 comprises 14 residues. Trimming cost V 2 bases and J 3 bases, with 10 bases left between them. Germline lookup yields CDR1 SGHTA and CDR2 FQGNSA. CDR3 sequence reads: CASSLNRFYTEAFF. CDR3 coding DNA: TGTGCCAGCAGCTTAAACAGGTTTTACACTGAAGCTTTCTTT.

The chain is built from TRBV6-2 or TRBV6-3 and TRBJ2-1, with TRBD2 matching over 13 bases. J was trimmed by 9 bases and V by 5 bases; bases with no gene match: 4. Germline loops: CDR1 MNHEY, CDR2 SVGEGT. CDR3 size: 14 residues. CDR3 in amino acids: CASSQRTSGSEQFF. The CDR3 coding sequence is TGTGCCAGCAGTCAAAGGACTAGCGGGAGTGAGCAGTTCTTC.

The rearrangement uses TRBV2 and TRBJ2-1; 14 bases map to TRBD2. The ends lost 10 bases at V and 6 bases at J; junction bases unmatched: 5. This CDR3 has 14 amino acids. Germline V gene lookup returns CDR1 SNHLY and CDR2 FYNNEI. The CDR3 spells CATRGLAGVNEQFF. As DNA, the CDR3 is TGTGCCACAAGGGGACTAGCGGGAGTCAATGAGCAGTTCTTC.